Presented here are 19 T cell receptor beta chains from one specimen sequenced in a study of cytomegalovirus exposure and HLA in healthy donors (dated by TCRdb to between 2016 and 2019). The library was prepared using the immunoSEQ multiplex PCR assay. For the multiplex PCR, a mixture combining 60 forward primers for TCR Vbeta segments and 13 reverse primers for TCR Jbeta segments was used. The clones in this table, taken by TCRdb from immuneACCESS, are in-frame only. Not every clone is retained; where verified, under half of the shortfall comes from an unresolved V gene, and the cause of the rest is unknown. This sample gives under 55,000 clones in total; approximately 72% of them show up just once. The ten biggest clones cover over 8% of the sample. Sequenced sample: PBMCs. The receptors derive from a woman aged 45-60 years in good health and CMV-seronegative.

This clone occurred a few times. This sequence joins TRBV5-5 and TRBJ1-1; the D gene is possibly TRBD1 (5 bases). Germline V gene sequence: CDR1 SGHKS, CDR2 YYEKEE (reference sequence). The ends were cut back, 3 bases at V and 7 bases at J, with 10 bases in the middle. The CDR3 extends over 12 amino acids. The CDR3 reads CASSSMGLEAFF. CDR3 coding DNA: TGTGCCAGCAGCTCTATGGGGCTTGAAGCTTTCTTT.

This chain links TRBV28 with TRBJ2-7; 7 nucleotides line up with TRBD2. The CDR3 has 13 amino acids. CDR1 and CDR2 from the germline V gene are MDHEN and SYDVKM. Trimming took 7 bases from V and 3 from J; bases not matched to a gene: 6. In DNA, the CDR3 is TGTGCCAGCAAGGCGGGGGACGACTACGAGCAGTACTTC. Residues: CASKAGDDYEQYF. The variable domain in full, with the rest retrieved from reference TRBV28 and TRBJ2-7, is DVKVTQSSRYLVKRTGEKVFLECVQDMDHENMFWYRQDPGLGLRLIYFSYDVKMKEKGDIPEGYSVSREKKERFSLILESASTNQTSMYLCASKAGDDYEQYFGPGTRLTVT.

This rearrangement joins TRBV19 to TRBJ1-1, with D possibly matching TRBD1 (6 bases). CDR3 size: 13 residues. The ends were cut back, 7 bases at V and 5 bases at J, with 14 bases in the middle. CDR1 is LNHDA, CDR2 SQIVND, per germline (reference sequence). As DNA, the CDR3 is TGTGCCAGTATGGGGAGGGGGGGGACTGAAGCTTTCTTT. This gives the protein CASMGRGGTEAFF.

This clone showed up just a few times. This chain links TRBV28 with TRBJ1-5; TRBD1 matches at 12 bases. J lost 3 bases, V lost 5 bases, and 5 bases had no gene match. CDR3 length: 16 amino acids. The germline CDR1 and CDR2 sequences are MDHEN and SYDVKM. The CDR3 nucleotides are TGTGCCAGCAGTGACCGGGACAGGGGGCTCAATCAGCCCCAGCATTTT. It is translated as CASSDRDRGLNQPQHF.

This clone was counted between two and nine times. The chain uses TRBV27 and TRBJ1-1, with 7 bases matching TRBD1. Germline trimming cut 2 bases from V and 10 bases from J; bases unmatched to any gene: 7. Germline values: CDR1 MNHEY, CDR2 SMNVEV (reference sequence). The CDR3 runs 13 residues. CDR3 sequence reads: CASSLAGWTGAFF. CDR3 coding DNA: TGTGCCAGCAGTTTAGCAGGGTGGACAGGAGCTTTCTTT.

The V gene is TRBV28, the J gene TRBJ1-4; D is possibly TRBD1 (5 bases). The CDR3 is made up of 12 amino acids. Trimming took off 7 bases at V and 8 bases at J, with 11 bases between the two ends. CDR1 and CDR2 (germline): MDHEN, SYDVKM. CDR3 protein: CASIGGEEKLFF. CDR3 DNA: TGTGCCAGCATTGGAGGGGAAGAAAAACTGTTTTTT.

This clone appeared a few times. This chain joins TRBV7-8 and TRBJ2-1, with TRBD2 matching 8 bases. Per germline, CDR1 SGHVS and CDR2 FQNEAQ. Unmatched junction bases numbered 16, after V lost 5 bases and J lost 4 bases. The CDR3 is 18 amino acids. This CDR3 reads CASSPPLRVTSGYNEQFF. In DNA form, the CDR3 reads TGTGCCAGCAGCCCCCCCCTACGGGTTACTAGCGGATACAATGAGCAGTTCTTC.

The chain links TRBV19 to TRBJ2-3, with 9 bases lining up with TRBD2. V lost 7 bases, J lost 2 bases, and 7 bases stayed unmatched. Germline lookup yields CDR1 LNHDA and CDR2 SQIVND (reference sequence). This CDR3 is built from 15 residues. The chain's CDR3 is CASKTSGYLTDTQYF. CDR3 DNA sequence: TGTGCCAGTAAAACTAGCGGGTACCTCACAGATACGCAGTATTTT.

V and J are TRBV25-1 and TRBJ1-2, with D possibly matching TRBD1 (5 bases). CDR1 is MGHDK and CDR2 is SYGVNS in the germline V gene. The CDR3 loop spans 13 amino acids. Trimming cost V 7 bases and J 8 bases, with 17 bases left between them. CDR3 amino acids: CASTPPGGRGYTF. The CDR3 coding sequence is TGTGCCAGCACCCCTCCGGGGGGTAGGGGCTACACCTTC.

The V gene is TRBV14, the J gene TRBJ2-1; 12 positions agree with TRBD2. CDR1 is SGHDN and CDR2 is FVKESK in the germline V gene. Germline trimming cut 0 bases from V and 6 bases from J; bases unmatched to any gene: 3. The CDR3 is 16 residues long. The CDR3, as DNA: TGTGCCAGCAGCCAAGATACTAGCGGGAGGACCAATGAGCAGTTCTTC. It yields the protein CASSQDTSGRTNEQFF.

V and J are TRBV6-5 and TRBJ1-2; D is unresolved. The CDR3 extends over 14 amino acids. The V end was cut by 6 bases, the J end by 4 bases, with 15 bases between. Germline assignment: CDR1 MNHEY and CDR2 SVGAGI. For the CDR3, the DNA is TGTGCCAGCAGAGACGCTTGGGCTGGCTATGGCTACACCTTC. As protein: CASRDAWAGYGYTF.

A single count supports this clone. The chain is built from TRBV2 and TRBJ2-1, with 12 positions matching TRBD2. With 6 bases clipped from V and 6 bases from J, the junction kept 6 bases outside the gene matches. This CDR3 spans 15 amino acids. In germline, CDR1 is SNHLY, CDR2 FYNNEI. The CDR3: CASRSLAGGANEQFF. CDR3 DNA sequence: TGTGCCAGCAGAAGCCTAGCGGGGGGGGCCAATGAGCAGTTCTTC.

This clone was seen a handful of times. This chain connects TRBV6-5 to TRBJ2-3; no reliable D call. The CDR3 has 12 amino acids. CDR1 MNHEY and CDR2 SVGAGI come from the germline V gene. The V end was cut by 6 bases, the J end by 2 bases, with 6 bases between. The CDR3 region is CASRTYTDTQYF. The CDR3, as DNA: TGTGCCAGCAGAACCTACACAGATACGCAGTATTTT.

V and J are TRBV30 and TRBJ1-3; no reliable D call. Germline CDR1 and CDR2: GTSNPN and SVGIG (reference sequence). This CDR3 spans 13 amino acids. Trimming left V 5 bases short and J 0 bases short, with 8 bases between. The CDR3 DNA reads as TGTGCCTGGGCGATGAACTCTGGAAACACCATATATTTT. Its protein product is CAWAMNSGNTIYF. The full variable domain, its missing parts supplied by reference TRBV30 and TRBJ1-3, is SQTIHQWPATLVQPVGSPLSLECTVEGTSNPNLYWYRQAAGRGLQLLFYSVGIGQISSEVPQNLSASRPQDRQFILSSKKLLLSDSGFYLCAWAMNSGNTIYFGEGSWLTVV.

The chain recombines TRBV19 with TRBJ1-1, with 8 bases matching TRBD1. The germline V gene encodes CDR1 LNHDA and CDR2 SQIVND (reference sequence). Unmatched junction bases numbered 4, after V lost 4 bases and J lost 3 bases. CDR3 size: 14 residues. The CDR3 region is CASSSTGGDTEAFF. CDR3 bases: TGTGCCAGTAGTAGTACAGGGGGTGACACTGAAGCTTTCTTT.

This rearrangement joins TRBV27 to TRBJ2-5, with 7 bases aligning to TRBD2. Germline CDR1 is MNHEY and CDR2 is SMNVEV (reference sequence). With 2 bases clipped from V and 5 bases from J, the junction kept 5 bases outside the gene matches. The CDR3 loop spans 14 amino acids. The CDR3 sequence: CASSLMGGLETQYF. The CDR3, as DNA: TGTGCCAGCAGTTTAATGGGGGGGTTGGAGACCCAGTACTTC.

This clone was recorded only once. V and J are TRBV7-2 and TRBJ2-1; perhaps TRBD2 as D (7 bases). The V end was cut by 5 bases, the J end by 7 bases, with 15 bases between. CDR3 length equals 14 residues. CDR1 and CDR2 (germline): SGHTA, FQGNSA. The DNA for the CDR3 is TGTGCCAGCAGCCGCCGGGGGGCGCGGAATGAGCAGTTCTTC. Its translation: CASSRRGARNEQFF.

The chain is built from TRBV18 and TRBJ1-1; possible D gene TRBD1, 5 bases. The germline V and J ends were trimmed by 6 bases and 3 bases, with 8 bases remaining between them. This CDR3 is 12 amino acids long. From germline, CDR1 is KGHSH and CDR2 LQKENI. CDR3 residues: CASSQTDTEAFF. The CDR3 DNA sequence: TGTGCCAGCTCGCAGACAGACACTGAAGCTTTCTTT.

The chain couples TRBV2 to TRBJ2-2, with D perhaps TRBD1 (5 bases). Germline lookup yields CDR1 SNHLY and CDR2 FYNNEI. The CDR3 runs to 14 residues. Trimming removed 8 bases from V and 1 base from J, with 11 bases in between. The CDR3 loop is CASCKGRNTGELFF. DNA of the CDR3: TGTGCCAGCTGTAAGGGGCGGAACACCGGGGAGCTGTTTTTT.